One and the same sample provided the 6 T cell receptor beta chains below, sequenced in a study of radiation and T cells in renal cell carcinoma. Time point noted: blood 4 weeks post-SBRT, at nephrectomy. Treatment given: 15 Gy SBRT to primary tumor, nephrectomy 4 weeks later. The repertoire was sequenced with immunoSEQ multiplex PCR; TCRdb's copy has only in-frame clones and lacks some. This table has about 77,000 clones, 70% to 90% appearing once. Sequenced here: blood, sampled from a patient whose treatment included radiotherapy and nephrectomy. The receptors were gathered from a woman between 55 and 75 years old with renal cell carcinoma.

This CDR3 reads CASSRADAATNEKLFF. In DNA form, the CDR3 reads TGTGCCAGCTCACGCGCCGACGCTGCAACTAATGAAAAACTGTTTTTT. The gene calls are TRBV18 and TRBJ1-4; D uncertain. The length of the CDR3 is 16 residues. Trimming shortened V by 4 bases and J by 0 bases, and 12 bases separated the two germline ends. Germline V CDR1 and CDR2: KGHSH, LQKENI. Full variable domain (rest looked up from reference TRBV18 and TRBJ1-4): NAGVMQNPRHLVRRRGQEARLRCSPMKGHSHVYWYRQLPEEGLKFMVYLQKENIIDESGMPKERFSAEFPKEGPSILRIQQVVRGDSAAYFCASSRADAATNEKLFFGSGTQLSVL.

This clone was observed a few times. V gene TRBV2 combines with J gene TRBJ2-1; 11 nucleotides match TRBD1. Germline lookup yields CDR1 SNHLY and CDR2 FYNNEI. V was pared by 3 bases and J by 3 bases, with 1 base of the junction left unmatched. The CDR3 covers 15 residues. The CDR3 loop reads CASSEDRGLYNEQFF. CDR3 sequence (DNA): TGTGCCAGCAGTGAGGACAGGGGGCTCTACAATGAGCAGTTCTTC.

This sequence joins TRBV11-2 and TRBJ2-1; D is uncertain. The CDR3 spans 14 residues. Per the germline V gene, CDR1 is SGHAT and CDR2 is FQNNGV. Trimming stripped 5 bases from V and 7 bases from J, with 15 bases between. The CDR3 loop is CASSPVIVPNEQFF. The DNA of the CDR3 is TGTGCCAGCAGCCCGGTGATAGTACCAAATGAGCAGTTCTTC.

A word on this clone: Compared with germline, one end of the junction differs, possibly owing to a read error. The chain uses TRBV7-7 and TRBJ2-7; D gene ambiguous. CDR3 size: 14 residues. Germline V lookup: CDR1 SSHAT, CDR2 FNYEAQ (reference sequence). Here the CDR3 reads CASSSADRPLEQYF. CDR3 DNA sequence: TGTGCTAGCAGCTCCGCCGATAGACCGTTGGAGCAGTACTTC.

This clone was counted a single time. The rearrangement links TRBV10-1 to TRBJ1-2; no clear D gene. Germline CDR1 is WNHNN and CDR2 is SYGVQD (reference sequence). Trimming took 0 bases from V and 8 from J, leaving 10 bases between them. CDR3 length equals 13 residues. The CDR3 protein is CASSESRGKGYTF. Here the CDR3 DNA reads TGCGCCAGCAGTGAGTCACGGGGAAAAGGCTACACCTTC.

This clone was detected a few times. The chain employs TRBV30 and TRBJ1-1; D is unclear. The CDR3 consists of 13 residues. Trimming stripped 4 bases from V and 4 bases from J, with 13 bases between. Germline V lookup: CDR1 GTSNPN, CDR2 SVGIG (reference sequence). In DNA form, the CDR3 reads TGTGCCTGGATGAAGGAACTCGGCACTGAAGCTTTCTTT. It translates to CAWMKELGTEAFF.